A single sample is the source of the 30 T cell receptor beta chains below, sequenced in a study of identical twins. TCRdb re-called the 5' RACE reads with MiXCR, one entry per CDR3 protein. The sample lists some 1,600,000 distinct CDR3 sequences; 32% were seen once. Sequenced material: cord blood. Receptors originate from a newborn girl in good health.

J is TRBJ1-2 and V is TRBV20-1; tentatively, D is TRBD1 (6 bases). CDR1 and CDR2 from the germline V gene are DFQATT and SNEGSKA (reference sequence). The length of the CDR3 is 14 residues. Between the trimmed V and J ends, which lost 2 bases and 2 bases, there was a span of 12 bases. The chain's CDR3 is CSARKWDKNYGYTF. In nucleotides, the CDR3 is TGCAGTGCTAGAAAGTGGGACAAAAACTATGGCTACACCTTC.

This clonotype turned up a few times. V usage is TRBV2 and J usage is TRBJ2-5; D remains unclear. Trimming removed 0 bases from V and 2 bases from J, with 10 bases in between. CDR3 length: 15 amino acids. CDR1 is SNHLY, CDR2 FYNNEI, per germline. The CDR3 sequence: CASSEAGKRQETQYF. The CDR3 nucleotides are TGTGCCAGCAGTGAAGCGGGGAAACGTCAAGAGACCCAGTACTTC.

This clonotype was seen a few times. This chain links TRBV7-2 with TRBJ1-5, with 7 nucleotides matching TRBD1. With V trimmed by 5 bases and J by 4 bases, 5 bases remained unmatched. CDR3 length: 14 residues. Per germline, CDR1 SGHTA and CDR2 FQGNSA. The CDR3 sequence is CASSDQGGNQPQHF. The CDR3 DNA reads TGTGCCAGCAGCGATCAGGGGGGTAATCAGCCCCAGCATTTT.

The V call is TRBV3-1, the J call TRBJ1-6; tentatively, D is TRBD1 (5 bases). The CDR3 consists of 15 residues. Trimming pared 5 bases from V and 4 bases from J, leaving 12 bases between. Germline CDR1 and CDR2: LGHDT and YNNKEL (reference sequence). CDR3 protein: CASSSPGRYNSPLHF. CDR3 DNA sequence: TGTGCCAGCAGCTCCCCGGGACGGTATAATTCACCCCTCCACTTT.

This chain joins TRBV19 and TRBJ2-1, with 8 bases that match TRBD2. The CDR3 sequence is 15 residues long. Per germline, CDR1 LNHDA and CDR2 SQIVND (reference sequence). The trim removed 1 base at V and 6 bases at J, leaving 5 bases unmatched. The CDR3 loop reads CASSIGGGWGNEQFF. In DNA form, the CDR3 reads TGTGCCAGTAGTATAGGCGGGGGGTGGGGCAATGAGCAGTTCTTC.

J is TRBJ2-4 and V is TRBV7-2; 11 bases are shared with TRBD2. Germline V CDR1 and CDR2: SGHTA, FQGNSA. The V segment lost 1 base and the J segment 13 bases; nucleotides outside the gene matches: 9. This CDR3 is built from 15 residues. The CDR3 region has the DNA TGTGCCAGCAGCTTAGGTTCGACTAGCGGGATAGTGCAGTACTTC. Residues: CASSLGSTSGIVQYF.

This clonotype has more than one count but fewer than ten. The chain's CDR3 is CASSYGPVGPQHF. For the CDR3, the DNA is TGTGCCAGCAGTTATGGACCGGTTGGGCCCCAGCATTTT. This rearrangement joins TRBV12-3 or TRBV12-4 to TRBJ1-5; D gene unclear. This CDR3 is 13 amino acids long. V was cut by 4 bases and J by 9 bases, with 13 bases left in between.

The rearrangement links TRBV2 to TRBJ2-2; weak D call: TRBD1 (6 bases). CDR3 size: 22 residues. V was trimmed by 7 bases and J by 6 bases, leaving 39 bases between them. CDR1 and CDR2 (germline): SNHLY, FYNNEI. Here the CDR3 DNA reads TGTGCCAGCATGGGGGCGAGTTCCGGCAACCTTTCCCCCAAGGGAACCGCCGGGGAGCTGTTTTTT. The encoded protein is CASMGASSGNLSPKGTAGELFF.

This clonotype was seen a single time. The gene calls are TRBV20-1 and TRBJ1-2, with a possible D match to TRBD1 (6 bases). The germline CDR1 and CDR2 sequences are DFQATT and SNEGSKA (reference sequence). The V end was cut by 0 bases, the J end by 7 bases, with 12 bases between. This CDR3 has 13 amino acids. The CDR3 sequence is CSARDQGRVGYTF. CDR3 sequence (DNA): TGCAGTGCTAGAGATCAGGGGAGGGTTGGCTACACCTTC.

The table lists this clonotype with a count of one. The chain links TRBV27 to TRBJ2-6; 8 nucleotides match TRBD2. The trim removed 0 bases at V and 5 bases at J, leaving 6 bases unmatched. The CDR3 runs to 17 residues. Germline values: CDR1 MNHEY, CDR2 SMNVEV (reference sequence). The CDR3 is CASSLSGGGRRANVLTF. For the CDR3, the DNA is TGTGCCAGCAGTTTATCGGGCGGGGGGAGGAGGGCCAACGTCCTGACTTTC. The variable domain in full, completed from reference TRBV27 and TRBJ2-6, reads EAQVTQNPRYLITVTGKKLTVTCSQNMNHEYMSWYRQDPGLGLRQIYYSMNVEVTDKGDVPEGYKVSRKEKRNFPLILESPSPNQTSLYFCASSLSGGGRRANVLTFGAGSRLTVL.

On this clonotype itself: Given the absence of the conserved phenylalanine or tryptophan at the CDR3 end, a read error is likely. The rearrangement uses TRBV28 and TRBJ2-5, with D perhaps TRBD1 (6 bases). The ends were cut back, 6 bases at V and 0 bases at J, with 17 bases in the middle. CDR3 length equals 16 residues. Germline CDR1 is MDHEN and CDR2 is SYDVKM. CDR3 sequence (DNA): TGTGCCAGCAGCCCCACAGGGCGAGGGTACCAAGAGACCCAGTACTAC. It codes for CASSPTGRGYQETQYY.

The chain uses TRBV5-1 and TRBJ2-2; D possibly corresponds to TRBD1 (6 bases). V was pared by 0 bases and J by 3 bases, with 9 bases between. Germline CDR1 reads SGHRS; CDR2 reads YFSETQ. The length of the CDR3 is 15 residues. CDR3 region: CASSLARGDTGELFF. CDR3 coding DNA: TGCGCCAGCAGCTTGGCCAGGGGAGACACCGGGGAGCTGTTTTTT.

This clonotype was detected many times. This CDR3 reads CASSRSGRAYEQYF. CDR3 DNA sequence: TGTGCCAGCAGCCGGAGCGGGAGGGCCTACGAGCAGTACTTC. The chain combines TRBV4-2 with TRBJ2-7; 10 bases map to TRBD2. This CDR3 is 14 amino acids long. V was pared by 4 bases and J by 2 bases, with 2 bases of the junction left unmatched. The germline gives CDR1 LGHNA, CDR2 YNFKEQ.

The J gene is TRBJ2-3, the V gene TRBV3-1, with 8 bases matching TRBD2. Germline loops: CDR1 LGHDT, CDR2 YNNKEL (reference sequence). CDR3 length: 14 amino acids. V lost 3 bases to trimming and J lost 8 bases; unmatched junction nucleotides: 7. CDR3: CASSHPAGGGTQYF. The CDR3 DNA is TGTGCCAGCAGCCACCCGGCGGGAGGAGGTACGCAGTATTTT.

The J gene is TRBJ1-3, the V gene TRBV5-1, with 8 bases lining up with TRBD1. With V trimmed by 4 bases and J by 2 bases, 2 bases remained unmatched. Germline V gene sequence: CDR1 SGHRS, CDR2 YFSETQ. The CDR3 is 14 residues long. CDR3 nucleotides: TGCGCCAGCAGCGAGGGACAGGCTGGAAACACCATATATTTT. Protein sequence: CASSEGQAGNTIYF.

This clonotype occurred a few times. This chain joins TRBV12-3 or TRBV12-4 and TRBJ1-2; possibly TRBD1 for D (5 bases). The V end lost 1 base, the J end lost 8 bases, and 8 bases lay between the germline ends. CDR3 length equals 12 residues. The CDR3 region is CASSLVAGGYTF. CDR3 DNA: TGTGCCAGCAGTTTAGTGGCAGGGGGCTACACCTTC.

The chain is built from TRBV2 and TRBJ2-3; TRBD2 matches 8 bases. Germline-derived CDR1 and CDR2 are SNHLY and FYNNEI. This CDR3 has 14 amino acids. V shed 5 bases, J shed 6 bases, and the junction held 7 bases outside the gene matches. CDR3 in DNA: TGTGCCAGCAGTAACGCGGGAGGCCTTGATACGCAGTATTTT. Protein: CASSNAGGLDTQYF.

This clonotype showed up just a few times. The chain employs TRBV6-6 and TRBJ1-5; 8 bases fit TRBD1. V lost 5 bases to trimming and J lost 0 bases; unmatched junction nucleotides: 6. CDR1 and CDR2 (germline): MNHNY, SVGAGI (reference sequence). This CDR3 region has 16 residues. The CDR3 region has the DNA TGTGCCAGCAGTCGAACGACAGGGGATAGCAATCAGCCCCAGCATTTT. Amino acids: CASSRTTGDSNQPQHF.

A few counts support this clonotype. The gene calls are TRBV20-1 and TRBJ1-1; TRBD1 matches 9 bases. The V gene end was trimmed by 3 bases and the J gene end by 2 bases; junction bases not matched to a gene: 7. The CDR3 sequence is 15 residues long. Germline loops: CDR1 DFQATT, CDR2 SNEGSKA (reference sequence). This chain's CDR3 is CSARGQGKVNTEAFF. CDR3 DNA: TGCAGTGCTAGGGGACAGGGAAAGGTTAACACTGAAGCTTTCTTT.

The rearrangement uses TRBV28 and TRBJ1-2, with a possible D match to TRBD1 (5 bases). The germline V gene has CDR1 MDHEN and CDR2 SYDVKM. V was cut by 7 bases and J by 6 bases, with 30 bases left in between. The CDR3 runs to 18 residues. The CDR3 reads CASITSGGRAFVGHGYTF. The CDR3 DNA is TGTGCCAGCATCACAAGTGGGGGACGCGCCTTCGTGGGTCATGGCTACACCTTC.

The chain joins TRBV5-8 to TRBJ1-4, with D perhaps matching TRBD1 (6 bases). The germline gives CDR1 SGHTS, CDR2 YDEGEE. The CDR3 extends over 16 amino acids. The ends were cut back, 0 bases at V and 6 bases at J, with 15 bases in the middle. CDR3 coding DNA: TGTGCCAGCAGCTTGGAGTTCGGACAGTTTGATGAAAAACTGTTTTTT. Its translation is CASSLEFGQFDEKLFF.

The chain uses TRBV20-1 and TRBJ2-4; weak D call: TRBD1 (6 bases). Germline V gene data show CDR1 as DFQATT and CDR2 as SNEGSKA (reference sequence). V lost 1 base to trimming and J lost 3 bases, with 10 bases between them. The CDR3 totals 14 residues. The CDR3 DNA is TGCAGTGCTAGAGGGGGGACATACAAAAACATTCAGTACTTC. This encodes CSARGGTYKNIQYF.

Points on this clonotype: Compared with germline, one end of the junction differs, possibly owing to a read error. The V call is TRBV3-1, the J call TRBJ2-3; TRBD2 aligns across 12 bases. The CDR3 consists of 17 residues. Germline CDR1 and CDR2: LGHDT and YNNKEL (reference sequence). CDR3 bases: TGTGCCAGCAGCCAACCACTAGCGGGGGGCCCGGGAGATACGCCGTATTTT. Amino acid sequence: CASSQPLAGGPGDTPYF.

The chain links TRBV9 to TRBJ2-5; D is perhaps TRBD1 or TRBD2 (5 bases each). From germline, CDR1 is SGDLS and CDR2 YYNGEE. There are 13 residues in the CDR3. Trimming cost V 7 bases and J 7 bases, with 17 bases left between them. The CDR3 spells CASGDSDYRTQYF. The CDR3 DNA reads TGTGCCAGCGGTGACAGTGACTATCGGACCCAGTACTTC.

This clonotype appeared a few times. This chain connects TRBV21-1 to TRBJ2-3; the table's D call of TRBD2 was not tested on the DNA. TRBV21-1 is a recognized pseudogene. The CDR3 totals 14 residues. CDR3 nucleotides: TGTGCCAGCAGCCCCCGACTAGCGGTAAATACGCAGTATTTT. Protein product: CASSPRLAVNTQYF.

CDR3 protein: CASRRRGDNYGYTF. CDR3 DNA sequence: TGTGCCAGCAGACGACGGGGGGATAACTATGGCTACACCTTC. The rearrangement links TRBV12-3 or TRBV12-4 to TRBJ1-2, with a possible D match to TRBD1 (5 bases). The CDR3 contains 14 residues. V shed 6 bases and J shed 1 base, with 12 bases lying between them.

J is TRBJ2-3 and V is TRBV24-1; D is unresolved. There are 11 residues in the CDR3. V was clipped by 9 bases and J by 3 bases, with 6 bases between them. Per the germline V gene, CDR1 is KGHDR and CDR2 is SFDVKD. The CDR3 is CATGSTDTQYF. In nucleotides, the CDR3 is TGTGCCACCGGGTCGACAGATACGCAGTATTTT.

This clonotype has just a few counts. The chain has TRBV3-1 and TRBJ2-5, with 10 bases identical to TRBD1. The CDR3 spans 16 residues. CDR1 is LGHDT, CDR2 YNNKEL, per germline (reference sequence). The ends lost 0 bases at V and 1 base at J; junction bases unmatched: 2. DNA of the CDR3: TGTGCCAGCAGCCAAGACGGGACAGGGGCCCAAGAGACCCAGTACTTC. It encodes CASSQDGTGAQETQYF.

The J gene is TRBJ1-1, the V gene TRBV4-2; 9 bases line up with TRBD1. After removal of 3 bases from V and 7 bases from J, the junction contained 6 bases not matched to a gene. The germline V gene encodes CDR1 LGHNA and CDR2 YNFKEQ. The CDR3 consists of 14 residues. The CDR3 nucleotides are TGTGCCAGCAGCCAGGACAGGGGCGGGGGTGAAGCTTTCTTT. The encoded protein is CASSQDRGGGEAFF.

The V gene is TRBV4-1, the J gene TRBJ2-2; D is unresolved. CDR1 is MGHRA, CDR2 YSYEKL, per germline. The CDR3 totals 13 residues. Trimming took off 4 bases at V and 6 bases at J, with 9 bases between the two ends. CDR3 sequence reads: CASSPASPGELFF. In nucleotides, the CDR3 is TGCGCCAGCAGCCCAGCCAGCCCCGGGGAGCTGTTTTTT.